These 32 T cell receptor beta chains share one sample of origin, sequenced in a study of T cell responses to AZD1222 COVID-19 vaccine. Clones were read by immunoSEQ multiplex PCR, and TCRdb kept only the in-frame ones, dropping some. The table includes about 160,000 clones, more than 85% detected once. This material consisted of peripheral blood, taken on day 0 of AZD1222 vaccination. The receptors originated from an adult in good health.

The rearrangement joins TRBV29-1 to TRBJ1-2; possible D gene TRBD1, 6 bases. Trimming took 6 bases from V and 7 from J, leaving 21 bases between them. CDR3 size: 14 residues. The germline V gene has CDR1 SQVTM and CDR2 ANQGSEA. The CDR3 loop is CSVGYRDKGGGYTF. The CDR3 bases are TGCAGCGTGGGTTACCGGGACAAAGGTGGTGGCTACACCTTC.

The V call is TRBV14, the J call TRBJ2-3, with D perhaps TRBD1 (6 bases). V was clipped by 4 bases and J by 0 bases, with 11 bases between them. The germline V gene encodes CDR1 SGHDN and CDR2 FVKESK. This CDR3 is built from 15 residues. CDR3 bases: TGTGCCAGCAGCCGACGGACAGTAAGCACAGATACGCAGTATTTT. Protein: CASSRRTVSTDTQYF. Combining the CDR3 with reference TRBV14 and TRBJ2-3 gives the whole variable domain EAGVTQFPSHSVIEKGQTVTLRCDPISGHDNLYWYRRVMGKEIKFLLHFVKESKQDESGMPNNRFLAERTGGTYSTLKVQPAELEDSGVYFCASSRRTVSTDTQYFGPGTRLTVL.

This chain links TRBV5-1 with TRBJ2-7; D gene uncertain. The CDR3 is 14 residues long. Trimming removed 0 bases at V and 3 bases at J, with 10 bases between. CDR1 and CDR2 from the germline V gene are SGHRS and YFSETQ. CDR3: CASSLVEASYEQYF. The DNA of the CDR3 is TGCGCCAGCAGCTTGGTTGAGGCAAGCTACGAGCAGTACTTC.

This rearrangement joins TRBV7-2 to TRBJ1-4; possibly TRBD1 for D (6 bases). CDR1 is SGHTA, CDR2 FQGNSA, per germline. V was pared by 3 bases and J by 7 bases, with 15 bases between. The CDR3 length is 15 residues. In nucleotides, the CDR3 is TGTGCCAGCAGCTTCCGGGGGGCTCTAGGTGAAAAACTGTTTTTT. Translation: CASSFRGALGEKLFF.

J is TRBJ1-4 and V is TRBV21-1. TRBV21-1 is tagged as a pseudogene. The CDR3 is made up of 15 amino acids. CDR3 sequence reads: CASSKGEGLREKLFF. The CDR3 nucleotides are TGTGCCAGCAGCAAAGGTGAGGGGTTGCGCGAAAAACTGTTTTTT.

This clone appeared a single time. This sequence joins TRBV11-2 and TRBJ2-7; 7 positions agree with TRBD2. V lost 5 bases and J lost 0; bases outside the gene matches: 7. Looked up from germline, CDR1 is SGHAT and CDR2 is FQNNGV. This CDR3 contains 15 residues. CDR3 in DNA: TGTGCCAGCAGCCCAACTAGCGACCACTCCTACGAGCAGTACTTC. Translated: CASSPTSDHSYEQYF. Full variable domain (missing parts from reference TRBV11-2 and TRBJ2-7): EAGVAQSPRYKIIEKRQSVAFWCNPISGHATLYWYQQILGQGPKLLIQFQNNGVVDDSQLPKDRFSAERLKGVDSTLKIQPAKLEDSAVYLCASSPTSDHSYEQYFGPGTRLTVT.

This chain links TRBV7-3 with TRBJ2-3; D remains unclear. The CDR3 covers 15 residues. Per the germline V gene, CDR1 is SGHTA and CDR2 is FQGTGA. Trimming took off 1 base at V and 6 bases at J, with 14 bases between the two ends. The CDR3 loop reads CASSLSGKAADTQYF. In DNA form, the CDR3 reads TGTGCCAGCAGCTTAAGTGGGAAGGCCGCCGATACGCAGTATTTT.

The chain combines TRBV5-1 with TRBJ2-1; TRBD1 is a possible D gene (6 bases). The CDR3 length is 14 residues. The V end lost 3 bases, the J end lost 6 bases, and 13 bases lay between the germline ends. Looked up from germline, CDR1 is SGHRS and CDR2 is YFSETQ. The CDR3 DNA is TGCGCCAGCAGCTGGTCAGGGGTGAGCAATGAGCAGTTCTTC. Translated, it gives CASSWSGVSNEQFF.

V and J are TRBV7-9 and TRBJ1-2; D remains ambiguous. The V end lost 1 base, the J end lost 8 bases, and 8 bases lay between the germline ends. CDR1 and CDR2 from the germline V gene are SEHNR and FQNEAQ (reference sequence). The CDR3 length is 12 residues. The CDR3 coding sequence is TGTGCCAGCAGCTTAGGTGCGGCCGGCTACACCTTC. It is translated as CASSLGAAGYTF.

The chain couples TRBV7-3 to TRBJ2-2; D remains unclear. The CDR3 has 15 amino acids. Germline V gene data show CDR1 as SGHTA and CDR2 as FQGTGA. Trimming took off 4 bases at V and 4 bases at J, with 13 bases between the two ends. The CDR3 coding sequence is TGTGCCAGCAGCTCCCCAGTAGCCGGCACCGGGGAGCTGTTTTTT. This translates into CASSSPVAGTGELFF.

The V and J genes are TRBV30 and TRBJ2-7; 9 nucleotides line up with TRBD1. This CDR3 is 14 amino acids long. Trimming took 4 bases from V and 1 from J; bases not matched to a gene: 5. The V gene's germline CDR1 is GTSNPN and CDR2 SVGIG (reference sequence). The CDR3 DNA reads as TGTGCCTGGATCCAACAGGGGGCATCCTACGAGCAGTACTTC. Translation: CAWIQQGASYEQYF. The full variable domain, in which reference TRBV30 and TRBJ2-7 provide the parts outside the CDR3, is SQTIHQWPATLVQPVGSPLSLECTVEGTSNPNLYWYRQAAGRGLQLLFYSVGIGQISSEVPQNLSASRPQDRQFILSSKKLLLSDSGFYLCAWIQQGASYEQYFGPGTRLTVT.

This rearrangement joins TRBV6-2 or TRBV6-3 to TRBJ2-5, with D hard to call. Trimming removed 3 bases from V and 3 bases from J, with 17 bases in between. Germline V CDR1 and CDR2: MNHEY, SVGEGT. This CDR3 region has 16 residues. CDR3 nucleotide sequence: TGTGCCAGCAGTTATGGAGAAAGCGTACTGGAAGAGACCCAGTACTTC. This translates into CASSYGESVLEETQYF.

The chain recombines TRBV11-3 with TRBJ2-7; D gene uncertain. Germline CDR1 SGHNT, CDR2 YENEEA. The CDR3 sequence is 12 residues long. With 1 base removed from V and 3 bases from J, the gap between germline ends came to 4 bases. The CDR3 here is CASSLGSYEQYF. In DNA, the CDR3 is TGTGCCAGCAGCTTAGGCAGCTACGAGCAGTACTTC. Full variable domain (missing parts from reference TRBV11-3 and TRBJ2-7): EAGVVQSPRYKIIEKKQPVAFWCNPISGHNTLYWYLQNLGQGPELLIRYENEEAVDDSQLPKDRFSAERLKGVDSTLKIQPAELGDSAVYLCASSLGSYEQYFGPGTRLTVT.

The chain links TRBV6-5 to TRBJ1-3; 8 positions match TRBD1. Looked up from germline, CDR1 is MNHEY and CDR2 is SVGAGI. There are 15 residues in the CDR3. Trimming cost V 6 bases and J 2 bases; bases outside gene matches: 6. The CDR3 sequence: CASRIQGAPGNTIYF. In DNA, the CDR3 is TGTGCCAGCAGAATCCAGGGGGCGCCTGGAAACACCATATATTTT.

This CDR3 is CASSYSRLVGTEAFF. DNA of the CDR3: TGTGCCAGCAGTTACTCGCGGCTCGTGGGGACTGAAGCTTTCTTT. The chain couples TRBV6-5 to TRBJ1-1; unclear D gene. V gave up 0 bases and J gave up 5 bases, with 13 bases separating them. Germline V gene lookup returns CDR1 MNHEY and CDR2 SVGAGI. The CDR3 totals 15 residues.

J is TRBJ1-3 and V is TRBV30, with D unresolved. Trimming took 6 bases from V and 0 from J, leaving 6 bases between them. The CDR3 consists of 12 residues. Germline V gene lookup returns CDR1 GTSNPN and CDR2 SVGIG (reference sequence). This CDR3 is CACQDSGNTIYF. CDR3 DNA: TGTGCCTGCCAGGACTCTGGAAACACCATATATTTT. The variable domain in full, completed from reference TRBV30 and TRBJ1-3, reads SQTIHQWPATLVQPVGSPLSLECTVEGTSNPNLYWYRQAAGRGLQLLFYSVGIGQISSEVPQNLSASRPQDRQFILSSKKLLLSDSGFYLCACQDSGNTIYFGEGSWLTVV.

V is TRBV19 and J is TRBJ1-3, with D maybe TRBD1 (5 bases). The V end lost 3 bases, the J end lost 4 bases, and 10 bases lay between the germline ends. Germline lookup yields CDR1 LNHDA and CDR2 SQIVND (reference sequence). The CDR3 length is 14 residues. CDR3 amino acids: CASSMGVKGNTIYF. In DNA, the CDR3 is TGTGCCAGTAGTATGGGGGTTAAAGGAAACACCATATATTTT.

This rearrangement joins TRBV11-3 to TRBJ2-7; TRBD2 matches at 12 bases. This CDR3 is built from 16 residues. From germline, CDR1 is SGHNT and CDR2 YENEEA. Trimming cost V 3 bases and J 6 bases; bases outside gene matches: 9. The CDR3 region has the DNA TGTGCCAGCAGCTTCGGACTAGCGGGAAGAGGTGCCGAGCAGTACTTC. Translated, it gives CASSFGLAGRGAEQYF.

The V and J genes are TRBV18 and TRBJ2-5, with 11 bases fitting TRBD2. This CDR3 comprises 16 residues. The germline CDR1 and CDR2 sequences are KGHSH and LQKENI. V dropped 1 base and J dropped 5; count of bases not matched to a gene: 6. CDR3 DNA: TGTGCCAGCTCACCACTACTAGCGGGAGATCTGGAGACCCAGTACTTC. Translation: CASSPLLAGDLETQYF. The full variable domain, with the rest looked up from reference TRBV18 and TRBJ2-5, is NAGVMQNPRHLVRRRGQEARLRCSPMKGHSHVYWYRQLPEEGLKFMVYLQKENIIDESGMPKERFSAEFPKEGPSILRIQQVVRGDSAAYFCASSPLLAGDLETQYFGPGTRLLVL.

The chain combines TRBV3-1 (or the pseudogene TRBV3-2) with TRBJ1-3; no firm D call. V shed 1 base and J shed 3 bases, with 7 bases lying between them. The length of the CDR3 is 14 residues. Germline assignment: CDR1 LGHDT and CDR2 YNNKEL (reference sequence). In nucleotides, the CDR3 is TGTGCCAGCAGCCAAGTAGGCGGTGGAAACACCATATATTTT. This translates into CASSQVGGGNTIYF.

This chain connects TRBV2 to TRBJ2-3; D is perhaps TRBD1 (8 bases). Germline V gene sequence: CDR1 SNHLY, CDR2 FYNNEI. V was pared by 6 bases and J by 1 base, with 17 bases between. The CDR3 totals 16 residues. The CDR3 DNA sequence: TGTGCCAGCAGCAAAGATACAGGGGGGGGCACAGATACGCAGTATTTT. As protein: CASSKDTGGGTDTQYF. The full variable domain, its missing parts supplied by reference TRBV2 and TRBJ2-3, is EPEVTQTPSHQVTQMGQEVILRCVPISNHLYFYWYRQILGQKVEFLVSFYNNEISEKSEIFDDQFSVERPDGSNFTLKIRSTKLEDSAMYFCASSKDTGGGTDTQYFGPGTRLTVL.

About this clone itself: At one end the junction does not follow the germline gene, possibly because of a read error. The same CDR3 also results from other DNA sequences found in this sample. This sequence joins TRBV5-4 and TRBJ1-1, with 11 bases aligning to TRBD1. The CDR3 length is 20 residues. CDR1 is SGHNT, CDR2 YYREEE, per germline (reference sequence). CDR3 sequence reads: CASKLAILGQGVTGRTEAFF. For the CDR3, the DNA is TGTGCCAGCAAGCTCGCGATCCTGGGACAGGGGGTGACGGGGCGCACTGAAGCCTTCTTT.

V and J are TRBV6-5 and TRBJ1-5; D gene ambiguous. Trimming took 7 bases from V and 0 from J, leaving 4 bases between them. CDR3 length: 12 amino acids. Germline V gene data show CDR1 as MNHEY and CDR2 as SVGAGI. CDR3 nucleotides: TGTGCCAGCACAGGTAGCAATCAGCCCCAGCATTTT. It specifies CASTGSNQPQHF.

This clone was seen a handful of times. The chain is built from TRBV10-2 and TRBJ1-1, with D perhaps matching TRBD1 (5 bases). The CDR3 is 12 amino acids. From germline, CDR1 is WSHSY and CDR2 SAAADI. DNA of the CDR3: TGCGTAGCTGGAAGGGGAAACACTGAAGCTTTCTTT. Translating it yields CVAGRGNTEAFF.

V gene TRBV7-9 combines with J gene TRBJ1-1; tentative D call: TRBD1 (5 bases). The germline V gene encodes CDR1 SEHNR and CDR2 FQNEAQ (reference sequence). CDR3 size: 13 residues. The germline V and J ends were trimmed by 1 base and 5 bases, with 8 bases remaining between them. In nucleotides, the CDR3 is TGTGCCAGCAGCTTAGAGAGGGGAACTGAAGCTTTCTTT. As protein: CASSLERGTEAFF. The whole variable domain, remainder taken from reference TRBV7-9 and TRBJ1-1, is DTGVSQNPRHKITKRGQNVTFRCDPISEHNRLYWYRQTLGQGPEFLTYFQNEAQLEKSRLLSDRFSAERPKGSFSTLEIQRTEQGDSAMYLCASSLERGTEAFFGQGTRLTVV.

The chain joins TRBV5-4 to TRBJ2-7; 9 positions agree with TRBD2. Germline trimming cut 2 bases from V and 4 bases from J; bases unmatched to any gene: 4. CDR3 length: 14 residues. Per the germline V gene, CDR1 is SGHNT and CDR2 is YYREEE (reference sequence). The CDR3 sequence: CASSFSSGTYEQYF. Written as DNA, the CDR3 is TGTGCCAGCAGCTTTTCTAGCGGGACTTACGAGCAGTACTTC.

The rearrangement links TRBV7-9 to TRBJ1-4; D not resolved. From germline, CDR1 is SEHNR and CDR2 FQNEAQ (reference sequence). Trimming left V 3 bases short and J 2 bases short, with 16 bases between. The CDR3 extends over 17 amino acids. This chain's CDR3 is CASSLRVITGTNEKLFF. The CDR3 DNA sequence: TGTGCCAGCAGCTTGCGTGTCATCACCGGCACTAATGAAAAACTGTTTTTT. Using reference TRBV7-9 and TRBJ1-4 for the parts outside the CDR3, the full variable domain is DTGVSQNPRHKITKRGQNVTFRCDPISEHNRLYWYRQTLGQGPEFLTYFQNEAQLEKSRLLSDRFSAERPKGSFSTLEIQRTEQGDSAMYLCASSLRVITGTNEKLFFGSGTQLSVL.

The chain has TRBV6-2 or TRBV6-3 and TRBJ2-4; the match to TRBD2 covers 7 bases. V gave up 6 bases and J gave up 4 bases; unmatched junction bases: 12. Looked up from germline, CDR1 is MNHEY and CDR2 is SVGEGT. This CDR3 has 16 amino acids. CDR3 DNA: TGTGCCAGCAGGCCTCGCCTGACTAGCACTAAAAACATTCAGTACTTC. Amino acids: CASRPRLTSTKNIQYF.

The CDR3 nucleotides read TGTGCCAGCAATCCCCCCGAAGACATTCCACCTCTCTCCAACTATTTCTTC. Its protein product is CASNPPEDIPPLSNYFF. V is TRBV21-1 and J is TRBJ1-2. TRBV21-1 is a recognized pseudogene. The CDR3 covers 17 residues.

The V call is TRBV27, the J call TRBJ1-6; D may be TRBD1 (5 bases). V was trimmed by 1 base and J by 8 bases, leaving 15 bases between them. The V gene's germline CDR1 is MNHEY and CDR2 SMNVEV (reference sequence). CDR3 length equals 16 residues. The CDR3 bases are TGTGCCAGCAGTTTATTTTGGGGCGGTTCGGATTCACCCCTCCACTTT. It encodes CASSLFWGGSDSPLHF.

V usage is TRBV4-3 and J usage is TRBJ2-1, with TRBD2 matching 8 bases. CDR1 and CDR2 from the germline V gene are LGHNA and YSLEER. V gave up 0 bases and J gave up 6 bases; unmatched junction bases: 10. The CDR3 length is 17 residues. CDR3 nucleotide sequence: TGCGCCAGCAGCCAAGAGGGTCTAGCGGGTCTCATCAATGAGCAGTTCTTC. Translation gives CASSQEGLAGLINEQFF.

The CDR3 loop is CASRSGSTGSNQPQHF. DNA for the CDR3: TGTGCCAGCAGGTCCGGGTCAACGGGGAGCAATCAGCCCCAGCATTTT. The V and J genes are TRBV5-8 and TRBJ1-5; no firm D call. The germline V gene encodes CDR1 SGHTS and CDR2 YDEGEE. The CDR3 consists of 16 residues. V lost 5 bases and J lost 1, with 16 bases in between.